A single sample gave rise to the 29 T cell receptor beta chains below, sequenced in a study of cytotoxic CD8 clonotypes in ibrutinib-treated CLL. Method: immunoSEQ multiplex PCR; TCRdb's copy keeps in-frame clones and lacks some. The sample gives more than 200,000 clones, approximately 75% of which show up once; around 10% is in the top ten. The sample here was PBMCs, taken after 12 months of ibrutinib treatment. The receptors were gathered from a human donor with chronic lymphocytic leukemia.

Only a few counts were recorded for this clone. Germline is not matched at one junction end, which may reflect a read error. This chain connects TRBV5-4 to TRBJ2-7, with a tentative D call TRBD2 (6 bases). Germline V gene data show CDR1 as SGHNT and CDR2 as YYREEE (reference sequence). The CDR3 contains 15 residues. CDR3 in amino acids: CASSLGRDPLYEQYF. The CDR3 region has the DNA TGTGCCAGCAGTTTGGGGCGGGACCCTCTCTACGAGCAGTACTTC.

V usage is TRBV19 and J usage is TRBJ2-2, with 8 bases lining up with TRBD1. CDR1 and CDR2 from the germline V gene are LNHDA and SQIVND (reference sequence). The CDR3 spans 15 residues. V lost 0 bases and J lost 4; bases outside the gene matches: 1. The CDR3 DNA reads TGTGCCAGTAGTATAGACGACAGGGGCACCGGGGAGCTGTTTTTT. Translated: CASSIDDRGTGELFF.

V is TRBV9 and J is TRBJ2-4; 10 bases map to TRBD2. The trim removed 3 bases at V and 3 bases at J, leaving 15 bases unmatched. Germline CDR1 reads SGDLS; CDR2 reads YYNGEE. The CDR3 runs to 19 residues. CDR3 amino acids: CASSEGGTSVLGGKNIQYF. Written as DNA, the CDR3 is TGTGCCAGCAGCGAGGGAGGGACTAGCGTTTTGGGGGGCAAAAACATTCAGTACTTC.

The chain couples TRBV6-4 to TRBJ2-1, with 10 bases fitting TRBD2. CDR1 and CDR2 (germline): MRHNA, SNTAGT. The CDR3 has 16 residues. The V gene end was trimmed by 0 bases and the J gene end by 6 bases; junction bases not matched to a gene: 5. CDR3 protein: CASSDSVAGGSNEQFF. The CDR3 nucleotides read TGTGCCAGCAGTGACTCAGTAGCGGGGGGCTCCAATGAGCAGTTCTTC.

The chain employs TRBV21-1 and TRBJ2-7; the tabulated D call, TRBD2, remains unverified against the DNA. TRBV21-1 is a pseudogene. CDR3 size: 16 residues. The CDR3 here is CASSQGKYGGMDEQYF. The CDR3 DNA sequence: TGTGCCAGCAGCCAAGGAAAGTATGGGGGGATGGACGAGCAGTACTTC.

This sequence joins TRBV9 and TRBJ2-3; TRBD2 matches 12 bases. Germline V gene sequence: CDR1 SGDLS, CDR2 YYNGEE. The CDR3 is 17 amino acids. The J segment lost 2 bases and the V segment lost 3 bases, leaving 7 bases of the junction unmatched. The CDR3 is CASSGWASGRATDTQYF. Written as DNA, the CDR3 is TGTGCCAGCAGCGGATGGGCTAGCGGGAGGGCCACAGATACGCAGTATTTT.

V gene TRBV18 combines with J gene TRBJ2-3; a weak D match, TRBD1 (6 bases). V dropped 2 bases and J dropped 6 bases, with 12 bases sitting between them. The CDR3 spans 14 residues. Germline CDR1 and CDR2: KGHSH and LQKENI. The CDR3 protein is CASSPAQGSDTQYF. CDR3 nucleotide sequence: TGTGCCAGCTCACCAGCTCAGGGGTCGGATACGCAGTATTTT.

J is TRBJ1-2 and V is TRBV10-3; weak D call: TRBD1 (5 bases). This CDR3 comprises 14 residues. The V end was cut by 0 bases, the J end by 8 bases, with 13 bases between. Germline V CDR1 and CDR2: ENHRY, SYGVKD. The CDR3 bases are TGTGCCATCAGTGAGTCAGAGGGGCGGAGAGGCTACACCTTC. As protein: CAISESEGRRGYTF.

The chain couples TRBV6-5 to TRBJ1-5; D is unclear. This CDR3 has 15 residues. CDR1 MNHEY and CDR2 SVGAGI come from the germline V gene. The V and J ends lost 7 bases and 7 bases respectively, with 20 bases between them. CDR3 sequence (DNA): TGTGCCAGCAAGTCGGGTGGGCTTATGGGGCAGCCCCAGCATTTT. Amino acid sequence: CASKSGGLMGQPQHF.

This clone was found a few times. Other DNA sequences from this sample encode an identical CDR3 as well. DNA of the CDR3: TGCGCCAGCAGCCTGGGACGGGGTCAGCCCCAGCATTTT. Protein product: CASSLGRGQPQHF. V and J are TRBV4-1 and TRBJ1-5; D possibly corresponds to TRBD1 (5 bases). The CDR3 runs 13 residues. Trimming took off 4 bases at V and 6 bases at J, with 10 bases between the two ends. The germline V gene has CDR1 MGHRA and CDR2 YSYEKL.

The rearrangement links TRBV27 to TRBJ2-7, with no clear D. This CDR3 is 11 amino acids long. Looked up from germline, CDR1 is MNHEY and CDR2 is SMNVEV (reference sequence). V shed 11 bases and J shed 4 bases, with 12 bases lying between them. CDR3 DNA: TGTGCCGTGGGTGGAGCTTACGAGCAGTACTTC. Amino acids: CAVGGAYEQYF.

The chain has TRBV5-8 and TRBJ2-1; TRBD1 might be the D (6 bases). The germline V gene has CDR1 SGHTS and CDR2 YDEGEE. This CDR3 has 15 residues. V was pared by 4 bases and J by 3 bases, with 14 bases between. The CDR3 sequence: CASSLTGKFYNEQFF. The CDR3 coding sequence is TGTGCCAGCAGCCTAACAGGGAAATTCTACAATGAGCAGTTCTTC.

This chain links TRBV28 with TRBJ1-3; possibly TRBD1 for D (6 bases). V lost 7 bases to trimming and J lost 0 bases, with 22 bases between them. Germline V gene data show CDR1 as MDHEN and CDR2 as SYDVKM. This CDR3 is 18 amino acids long. CDR3 protein: CASKPQARTAGSGNTIYF. In nucleotides, the CDR3 is TGTGCCAGCAAACCTCAGGCCCGGACAGCCGGCTCTGGAAACACCATATATTTT.

This chain connects TRBV19 to TRBJ1-6; 7 nucleotides match TRBD1. The CDR3 is made up of 15 amino acids. The J segment lost 7 bases and the V segment lost 5 bases, leaving 8 bases of the junction unmatched. Germline V gives CDR1 LNHDA, CDR2 SQIVND (reference sequence). CDR3 residues: CASSHPTGSNSPLHF. CDR3 sequence (DNA): TGTGCCAGTAGTCATCCGACAGGGTCGAATTCACCCCTCCACTTT.

The chain uses TRBV28 and TRBJ1-3; unclear D gene. CDR3 length equals 14 residues. Trimming left V 5 bases short and J 4 bases short, with 12 bases between. From germline, CDR1 is MDHEN and CDR2 SYDVKM. The DNA for the CDR3 is TGTGCCAGCAGTCGAGTCTCTCAGGGAAACACCATATATTTT. Residues: CASSRVSQGNTIYF.

The V gene is TRBV5-5, the J gene TRBJ1-5, with 9 bases aligning to TRBD1. J gave up 7 bases and V 2 bases, and 4 bases lay outside the gene matches. The CDR3 totals 14 residues. Germline V gives CDR1 SGHKS, CDR2 YYEKEE (reference sequence). The CDR3 DNA sequence: TGTGCCAGCAGCTTTGGGACAGGGTCCCAGCCCCAGCATTTT. It encodes CASSFGTGSQPQHF. The complete variable domain, with remaining parts taken from reference TRBV5-5 and TRBJ1-5, reads DAGVTQSPTHLIKTRGQQVTLRCSPISGHKSVSWYQQVLGQGPQFIFQYYEKEERGRGNFPDRFSARQFPNYSSELNVNALLLGDSALYLCASSFGTGSQPQHFGDGTRLSIL.

The chain recombines TRBV5-1 with TRBJ2-2; tentatively, D is TRBD1 (5 bases). Germline-derived CDR1 and CDR2 are SGHRS and YFSETQ. This CDR3 has 16 residues. V lost 5 bases, J lost 0 bases, and 14 bases lay in between. The CDR3 coding sequence is TGCGCCAGCAGACGGACATCGACCGCGAACACCGGGGAGCTGTTTTTT. Its protein is CASRRTSTANTGELFF. Full variable domain (missing parts from reference TRBV5-1 and TRBJ2-2): KAGVTQTPRYLIKTRGQQVTLSCSPISGHRSVSWYQQTPGQGLQFLFEYFSETQRNKGNFPGRFSGRQFSNSRSEMNVSTLELGDSALYLCASRRTSTANTGELFFGEGSRLTVL.

The chain recombines TRBV18 with TRBJ2-5; D is perhaps TRBD2 (6 bases). CDR3 length equals 15 residues. Germline lookup yields CDR1 KGHSH and CDR2 LQKENI. V was clipped by 3 bases and J by 2 bases, with 13 bases between them. The DNA for the CDR3 is TGTGCCAGCTCACCCCCGGGGACTCCTCAAGAGACCCAGTACTTC. Protein: CASSPPGTPQETQYF.

This chain joins TRBV18 and TRBJ2-2; TRBD1 matches 10 bases. CDR1 KGHSH and CDR2 LQKENI come from the germline V gene. The CDR3 is 17 amino acids. With V trimmed by 0 bases and J by 5 bases, 6 bases remained unmatched. CDR3 nucleotide sequence: TGTGCCAGCTCACCACCCCCGGGACAGGGGCGAACCGGGGAGCTGTTTTTT. This translates into CASSPPPGQGRTGELFF.

This chain joins TRBV28 and TRBJ1-1, with 9 nucleotides matching TRBD1. V was clipped by 4 bases and J by 11 bases; unmatched bases: 11. Germline V lookup: CDR1 MDHEN, CDR2 SYDVKM. The CDR3 is made up of 14 amino acids. The DNA for the CDR3 is TGTGCCAGCAGTTCAACCGGGACAGGGCTTAGGGCTTTCTTT. It translates to CASSSTGTGLRAFF. The full variable domain, in which reference TRBV28 and TRBJ1-1 provide the parts outside the CDR3, is DVKVTQSSRYLVKRTGEKVFLECVQDMDHENMFWYRQDPGLGLRLIYFSYDVKMKEKGDIPEGYSVSREKKERFSLILESASTNQTSMYLCASSSTGTGLRAFFGQGTRLTVV.

This chain uses TRBV7-8 with TRBJ2-1, with a possible D match to TRBD2 (6 bases). Trimming stripped 5 bases from V and 2 bases from J, with 13 bases between. Per germline, CDR1 SGHVS and CDR2 FQNEAQ. CDR3 length: 15 residues. The CDR3 protein is CASSRFRGTYNEQFF. In nucleotides, the CDR3 is TGTGCCAGCAGCAGATTCCGGGGGACCTACAATGAGCAGTTCTTC.

The V and J genes are TRBV29-1 and TRBJ2-2; D perhaps matches TRBD1 (6 bases). The length of the CDR3 is 15 residues. The germline gives CDR1 SQVTM, CDR2 ANQGSEA. V was clipped by 6 bases and J by 0 bases, with 14 bases between them. CDR3: CSVGQQGPNTGELFF. The DNA for the CDR3 is TGCAGCGTGGGCCAACAGGGTCCGAACACCGGGGAGCTGTTTTTT.

The V gene is TRBV5-1, the J gene TRBJ1-1; no clear D. CDR1 and CDR2 (germline): SGHRS, YFSETQ. The V end was cut by 2 bases, the J end by 1 base, with 6 bases between. This CDR3 is 13 amino acids long. The CDR3 DNA reads TGCGCCAGCAGCTTTGTCCAGAACACTGAAGCTTTCTTT. Its protein is CASSFVQNTEAFF.

The chain carries TRBV19 and TRBJ2-1; D ambiguous. Germline V gene lookup returns CDR1 LNHDA and CDR2 SQIVND (reference sequence). There are 14 residues in the CDR3. Trimming left V 3 bases short and J 5 bases short, with 11 bases between. DNA for the CDR3: TGTGCCAGTAGTATTTTGCAGACCCACAATGAGCAGTTCTTC. Encoded protein: CASSILQTHNEQFF.

The chain joins TRBV5-1 to TRBJ2-5; D is undetermined. The CDR3 extends over 14 amino acids. Germline values: CDR1 SGHRS, CDR2 YFSETQ. Trimming removed 0 bases from V and 1 base from J, with 7 bases in between. The CDR3, as DNA: TGCGCCAGCAGCTTGGGTGTCCTCCAAGAGACCCAGTACTTC. As protein: CASSLGVLQETQYF.

This clone was seen just once. This chain connects TRBV4-1 to TRBJ2-7, with D tentatively TRBD1 (6 bases). V shed 0 bases and J shed 3 bases, with 12 bases lying between them. The CDR3 spans 15 residues. CDR1 and CDR2 from the germline V gene are MGHRA and YSYEKL. The CDR3 sequence: CASSQEPGRGYEQYF. As DNA, the CDR3 is TGCGCCAGCAGCCAAGAACCCGGCAGGGGCTACGAGCAGTACTTC.

The chain carries TRBV6-6 and TRBJ2-3; no definite D call. Trimming took off 6 bases at V and 2 bases at J, with 0 bases between the two ends. Germline CDR1 is MNHNY and CDR2 is SVGAGI (reference sequence). CDR3 size: 10 residues. The CDR3 reads CASSTDTQYF. CDR3 coding DNA: TGTGCCAGCAGCACAGATACGCAGTATTTT.

This clone appeared a single time. This chain links TRBV19 with TRBJ1-3, with 7 bases that match TRBD1. V shed 0 bases and J 2 bases; nucleotides not matched to a gene: 7. Germline lookup yields CDR1 LNHDA and CDR2 SQIVND (reference sequence). This CDR3 is 17 amino acids long. CDR3: CASSIDWTGPTGNTIYF. The DNA of the CDR3 is TGTGCCAGTAGTATAGACTGGACAGGTCCGACTGGAAACACCATATATTTT.

This clone has just a few counts. CDR3 loop: CASSESLDQGQDEQYF. CDR3 nucleotide sequence: TGTGCCAGCAGTGAGTCCCTCGATCAGGGACAGGACGAGCAGTACTTC. The gene calls are TRBV25-1 and TRBJ2-7, with 8 bases matching TRBD1. V was pared by 3 bases and J by 5 bases, with 12 bases of the junction left unmatched. The CDR3 is 16 residues long. Germline V gene data show CDR1 as MGHDK and CDR2 as SYGVNS.